This T cell receptor beta chain is drawn from a study of blood T cell repertoires in COVID-19 (TCRdb year 2020). About the full investigation: Samples from collaborators originated in the United States, Italy and Spain and spanned both the acute and convalescent phases of COVID-19. Samples came from the ongoing ImmuneRACE study (first 160 participants) plus 1,254 subjects from 6 global collaborators. HLA class I and class II types, where available, came from metadata supplied by the sample provider rather than from assay-based typing. Subjects who had been exposed to COVID-19, were actively infected with it, or had recovered from it provided the deeply sampled blood TCRbeta repertoires that made up the dataset. The prospective study material was composed of cDNA or gDNA derived from T cells, B-cell-depleted T cells, or PBMCs. A de-identified subject ID, COVID-19 status, age in years and sex were almost always included in the sample metadata. The repertoires were released in a freely available public database meant as a resource for research on the immune response to SARS-CoV-2.

This clone was seen a few times. Its target antigen remains unknown. Within one base of it there is no much larger clone, and no base qualities were kept. The immunoSEQ Assay, a bias-controlled multiplex PCR, was used to amplify TCRbeta CDR3 regions from genomic DNA. Under the source paper's analysis protocol: The number of nucleated cells in each sample was estimated from the amplification of reference gene primers within the assay. To quantify the absolute abundance of each unique TCRbeta CDR3 rearrangement, sequence reads were collapsed and filtered. For each sample, productive Simpson clonality was calculated as the square root of Simpson's diversity index over productive rearrangements. TCRdb obtained this table from immuneACCESS and retained in-frame rearrangements with V and J assigned. These tables miss some clones; where compared with another copy, unresolved V genes account for less than half of the shortfall, and the remainder is unexplained. Clone size and V and J calls were adopted from that table, with D and trimming inferred from the DNA. The sample includes 350,000 or so clones, with around nine tenths observed a single time. 3% to 4.5% of the sample is in the top ten clones.

The study at large found these results: Clinical and demographic metadata were provided uncurated, with the amount varying by source and participant.

One collaborating source in Seattle enrolled patients during active infection and followed them longitudinally through the course of disease. Each collaborating institution followed its own protocols to collect whole blood in K2EDTA tubes. For TCRbeta analysis, collaborators shipped samples in one of three forms: frozen whole blood, isolated PBMCs, or DNA extracted from either of those sample types. Trimming accounts for 5 bases at V and 4 bases at J, while the number of junction bases matched to no gene is 7. The CDR3 spans 14 residues, from the cysteine through the phenylalanine. The DNA shown is the 42-base CDR3, in frame from base 1. Per the germline V gene, ENHRY is the CDR1 and SYGVKD is the CDR2.

The sequence was obtained from a woman aged 55-75 years with COVID-19, enrolled during active disease. The chain was built from TRBV10-3 and TRBJ2-7, and 8 bases in between align with TRBD1. Sequenced: peripheral blood. The CDR3 amino acid sequence is: CAISRQGSSYEQYF. The nucleotides read TGTGCCATCAGTAGACAGGGGAGTTCGTACGAGCAGTACTTC.